A selection of T cell receptor beta chains follows, all from one sample in a study of blood T cells in healthy people across ages. TCRdb passed the 5' RACE reads through MiXCR, listing each CDR3 protein once. The sample includes 550,000 to 750,000 distinct CDR3 sequences, around 21% of them seen just once. The specimen sequenced was blood. All receptors come from a man between 65 and 80 years old in good health. Each CDR3 is given with its conserved first and last residue. The D gene is left open where the match is weak. Some rows mark clone size as missing; the rest say once, few, many or name a class of expanded clone.

TRBV5-1	-	TRBJ1-1	-	CASSSDYTVNTEAFF	TGCGCCAGCAGCTCGGATTATACAGTGAACACTGAAGCTTTCTTT
TRBV7-9	-	TRBJ1-5	-	CASSLGVGATNQPQHF	TGTGCCAGCAGCTTAGGGGTAGGGGCCACCAATCAGCCCCAGCATTTT
TRBV5-6	TRBD2	TRBJ2-1	-	CASALDFSGSNEQFF	TGTGCCAGCGCCCTGGACTTCAGCGGGAGTAATGAGCAGTTCTTC
TRBV9	TRBD1	TRBJ2-7	many	CASSVEGQGSMYEQYF	TGTGCCAGCAGCGTAGAGGGACAGGGTTCAATGTACGAGCAGTACTTC
TRBV7-2	TRBD2	TRBJ2-1	-	CASSLELAASYNEQFF	TGTGCCAGCAGCTTGGAGCTAGCGGCCTCCTACAATGAGCAGTTCTTC
TRBV20-1	-	TRBJ2-5	few	CSATGDGGETQYF	TGCAGTGCTACAGGCGATGGGGGGGAGACCCAGTACTTC
TRBV29-1	-	TRBJ2-5	many	CSAQTETQYF	TGCAGCGCTCAGACGGAGACCCAGTACTTC
TRBV28	-	TRBJ2-7	-	CASSFRQSSYEQYF	TGTGCCAGCAGTTTCCGACAGTCGTCCTACGAGCAGTACTTC
TRBV9	TRBD2	TRBJ2-5	-	CASSVGPSGGGGEFF	TGTGCCAGCAGCGTAGGTCCCTCGGGGGGAGGTGGCGAGTTCTTC
TRBV12-3/TRBV12-4	TRBD1	TRBJ2-3	-	CASSPTGTGNTDTQYF	TGTGCCAGCAGTCCGACCGGGACAGGGAACACAGATACGCAGTATTTT
TRBV6-5	TRBD2	TRBJ2-1	many	CASSAQVAGGRNEQFF	TGTGCCAGCAGTGCTCAGGTAGCGGGAGGGCGCAATGAGCAGTTCTTC
TRBV3-1	-	TRBJ2-4	-	CASSQGPLAPESNIRYF	TGTGCCAGCAGCCAAGGACCTCTAGCCCCAGAGTCGAACATTCGGTACTTC
TRBV5-1	-	TRBJ2-1	few	CASSLVPTVYNEQFF	TGCGCCAGCAGCTTGGTTCCGACTGTCTACAATGAGCAGTTCTTC
TRBV9	TRBD1	TRBJ1-2	-	CASKTGTGHYGYTF	TGTGCCAGCAAGACCGGGACAGGGCATTATGGCTACACCTTC
TRBV18	TRBD2	TRBJ2-1	few	CASSSKTGGNNEQFF	TGTGCCAGCTCATCCAAAACGGGAGGGAACAATGAGCAGTTCTTC
TRBV6-6	-	TRBJ2-1	-	CASSYSRDRYNEQFF	TGTGCCAGCAGTTACTCGAGGGACCGTTACAATGAGCAGTTCTTC
TRBV4-2	-	TRBJ2-5	few	CASSQGGSVVSVGQQYF	TGTGCCAGCAGCCAAGGAGGTTCGGTCGTATCCGTTGGGCAGCAGTACTTC
TRBV5-1	-	TRBJ2-7	many	CASSWGSSSYEQYF	TGCGCCAGCAGCTGGGGCTCGAGCTCCTACGAGCAGTACTTC
TRBV6-1	-	TRBJ1-1	-	CASSEGFTEAFF	TGTGCCAGCAGTGAGGGGTTCACTGAAGCTTTCTTT
TRBV5-8	-	TRBJ2-7	many	CASSFHYEQYF	TGTGCCAGCAGCTTCCACTACGAGCAGTACTTC
TRBV20-1	-	TRBJ2-3	few	CSASVVTDTQYF	TGCAGTGCCTCGGTGGTCACAGATACGCAGTATTTT
TRBV12-3/TRBV12-4	-	TRBJ1-2	few	CASSQGPRYTF	TGTGCCAGCAGCCAGGGACCCCGGTACACCTTC
TRBV5-1	-	TRBJ2-2	few	CASSGSPGGGTGELFF	TGCGCCAGCAGCGGCTCACCAGGGGGAGGCACCGGGGAGCTGTTTTTT
TRBV4-1	-	TRBJ2-1	few	CASSPGAELYNEQFF	TGCGCCAGCAGCCCTGGGGCAGAACTCTACAATGAGCAGTTCTTC
TRBV12-3/TRBV12-4	-	TRBJ2-2	-	CASSPQWLATAGELFF	TGTGCCAGCAGTCCCCAGTGGCTAGCGACGGCCGGGGAGCTGTTTTTT
TRBV11-2	-	TRBJ1-4	-	CASSPLGRGSEKLFF	TGTGCCAGCAGCCCCCTGGGAAGGGGATCTGAAAAACTGTTTTTT
TRBV7-8	-	TRBJ2-1	-	CASSLVTSTYNEQFF	TGTGCCAGCAGCTTAGTGACGAGTACCTACAATGAGCAGTTCTTC
TRBV9	-	TRBJ2-3	many	CASSVGGSTDTQYF	TGTGCCAGCAGCGTAGGGGGGAGCACAGATACGCAGTATTTT
TRBV5-1	TRBD2	TRBJ2-5	-	CASSLDGLAERETQYF	TGCGCCAGCAGCTTGGATGGACTAGCGGAAAGGGAGACCCAGTACTTC
TRBV6-6	TRBD1	TRBJ2-2	-	CAIRETGTGETGELFF	TGTGCCATCCGAGAAACCGGGACAGGGGAAACCGGGGAGCTGTTTTTT
TRBV20-1	-	TRBJ2-7	-	CSARVAASSYEQYF	TGCAGTGCTAGAGTAGCGGCTAGCTCCTACGAGCAGTACTTC
TRBV29-1	TRBD1	TRBJ2-7	-	CSVVGQGGYEQYF	TGCAGCGTTGTAGGACAGGGGGGTTACGAGCAGTACTTT
TRBV10-3	-	TRBJ2-7	few	CAISAGHQNEQYF	TGTGCCATCAGTGCGGGACATCAGAACGAGCAGTACTTC
TRBV29-1	-	TRBJ1-1	-	CSVVGDTNSYTEAFF	TGCAGCGTCGTAGGGGATACGAATTCTTACACTGAAGCTTTCTTT
TRBV9	TRBD1	TRBJ2-7	-	CASSPHPGTGASYEQYF	TGTGCCAGCAGTCCCCACCCAGGGACAGGCGCTTCCTACGAGCAGTACTTC
TRBV5-1	TRBD1	TRBJ2-7	few	CASSAGQGGSYEQYF	TGCGCCAGCAGCGCGGGACAGGGGGGGTCCTACGAGCAGTACTTC
TRBV6-2/TRBV6-3	-	TRBJ2-3	-	CASSYKGSYIQNPRADTQYF	TGTGCCAGCAGTTACAAGGGCAGCTACATACAAAACCCGCGTGCAGATACGCAGTATTTT
TRBV4-3	TRBD1	TRBJ2-7	-	CASSLGQGKDEQYF	TGCGCCAGCAGCCTTGGACAGGGAAAGGACGAGCAGTACTTC
TRBV11-3	TRBD2	TRBJ2-1	-	CASAFSLASNEQFF	TGTGCCAGCGCGTTCTCACTAGCGAGCAATGAGCAGTTCTTC